Listed below are T cell receptor beta chains from one sample, sequenced in a study of T cell repertoires in cytomegalovirus infection. Each CDR3 protein gets one entry after TCRdb re-called the reads with MiXCR. The data contain some 920,000 distinct CDR3 sequences, approximately 33% of them singletons. Their recognized antigens are unknown. The specimen comprised cultured CD8+ T cells from PBMCs, sampled from culture after CMV antigen stimulation. These receptors all come from a human donor in good health (CMV status not recorded). Some clones in this sample may be carry-over from other donors' samples. CDR3s include the opening cysteine and the closing phenylalanine or tryptophan. D genes are given only for firm matches. Clone sizes are given selectively: once, few, many, or a class where the clone is expanded.

d_gene	v_gene	abundance	j_gene	CDR3aa	CDR3nt
TRBD1	TRBV7-9	-	TRBJ2-1	CASSEPGQGFHEQFF	TGTGCCAGCAGCGAACCGGGACAGGGTTTCCATGAGCAGTTCTTC
TRBD1	TRBV12-3/TRBV12-4	many	TRBJ1-6	CASSFLVEGASSYNSPLHF	TGTGCCAGCAGTTTTTTAGTTGAGGGGGCCAGCTCCTATAATTCACCCCTCCACTTT
-	TRBV11-1	-	TRBJ1-1	CASSSDGWTEAFF	TGTGCCAGCAGCTCGGACGGTTGGACTGAAGCTTTCTTT
TRBD1	TRBV7-6	many	TRBJ2-5	CASSLNRGGSQETQYF	TGTGCCAGCAGCTTAAACAGGGGTGGGAGCCAAGAGACCCAGTACTTC
TRBD2	TRBV11-2	-	TRBJ2-5	CASSSSTSGGVETQYF	TGTGCCAGCAGCTCTTCGACTAGCGGGGGCGTGGAGACCCAGTACTTC
-	TRBV12-3/TRBV12-4	few	TRBJ2-5	CASSPRWAQETQYF	TGTGCCAGCAGTCCGCGGTGGGCCCAAGAGACCCAGTACTTC
TRBD1	TRBV2	-	TRBJ2-5	CASNYPLSRGLKETQYF	TGTGCCAGCAACTATCCCCTCTCCAGGGGGCTGAAGGAGACCCAGTACTTC
-	TRBV2	-	TRBJ2-1	CASSEEDSYNEQFF	TGTGCCAGCAGTGAAGAGGACTCCTACAATGAGCAGTTCTTC
TRBD1	TRBV19	-	TRBJ1-1	CASSIVGTGLTEAFF	TGTGCCAGTAGTATAGTAGGGACAGGGCTCACTGAAGCTTTCTTT
-	TRBV7-9	many	TRBJ2-2	CASSRQGGGSPGELFF	TGTGCCAGCAGCCGACAGGGAGGAGGGAGCCCCGGGGAGCTGTTTTTT
TRBD2	TRBV7-8	many	TRBJ2-3	CASSYYSGTTDTQYF	TGTGCCAGCAGCTACTATAGCGGGACGACAGATACGCAGTATTTT
TRBD1	TRBV29-1	-	TRBJ1-1	CSGMGQGITEAFF	TGCAGCGGGATGGGACAGGGAATAACTGAAGCTTTCTTT
TRBD1	TRBV6-8	-	TRBJ2-4	CASSYAGGKNIQYF	TGTGCCAGCAGTTACGCAGGGGGCAAAAACATTCAGTACTTC
TRBD2	TRBV7-9	few	TRBJ2-5	CASSQSGGEETQYF	TGTGCCAGCAGCCAAAGCGGGGGAGAAGAGACCCAGTACTTC
-	TRBV6-2/TRBV6-3	-	TRBJ1-2	CASSYSRTTNYGYTF	TGTGCCAGCAGTTACTCGAGGACAACTAACTATGGCTACACCTTC
-	TRBV6-2/TRBV6-3	-	TRBJ2-5	CASSYSTADNQQETQYF	TGTGCCAGCAGTTACTCTACGGCAGACAACCAACAAGAGACCCAGTACTTC
-	TRBV9	-	TRBJ1-3	CASSVGAGPVASGNTIYF	TGTGCCAGCAGCGTAGGGGCAGGGCCGGTAGCCTCTGGAAACACCATATATTTT
-	TRBV7-8	-	TRBJ2-3	CANSPNRASTDTQYF	TGTGCCAACAGCCCCAACAGGGCTAGCACAGATACGCAGTATTTT
-	TRBV7-2	-	TRBJ1-4	CASSLEFNRAEKLFF	TGTGCCAGCAGCTTAGAGTTTAACAGGGCCGAAAAACTGTTTTTT